This TCR beta chain was captured by sequencing in a study of T cell repertoires in cytomegalovirus infection. Looking at the study overall: Matching HLA type, along with CMV infection, was indicated by public TCR beta signatures.

MiXCR, run by TCRdb on the reads, gives a single entry per CDR3 protein. The sample has around 900,000 distinct CDR3 sequences, roughly a third seen once. Study-wide results and limits: In two of eight donors, the top clonotype was HLA-C-restricted CMV-specific.

On this clonotype itself: The antigen is undetermined.

V shed 5 bases and J 7 bases; nucleotides not matched to a gene: 8. Germline V gene sequence: CDR1 DFQATT, CDR2 SNEGSKA (reference sequence). CDR3 length: 13 amino acids. This receptor was identified in a human donor in good health (CMV status not recorded). Some clones in this sample may be carry-over from other donors' samples. The J gene is TRBJ1-1, the V gene TRBV20-1, with 9 bases aligning to TRBD1. This specimen consisted of cultured CD8+ T cells from PBMCs, obtained from culture after CMV antigen stimulation. DNA of the CDR3: TGCAGTGCTGCCGGGACAGGGAACCTTGAAGCTTTCTTT. It translates to CSAAGTGNLEAFF.